This T cell receptor (beta chain) was retrieved from a study of cytomegalovirus exposure and HLA in healthy donors. Whole-study results and caveats: Donors belonging to an Asian-associated ancestry cluster reportedly showed fewer N-insertions in productive TCRs than the 666-donor mean, according to what a later analysis found. TCR beta V- and J-gene trimming, according to a later analysis, was linked to a missense DCLRE1C variant.

The CDR3 loop spans 13 amino acids. Germline V gene sequence: CDR1 SSHAT, CDR2 FNYEAQ (reference sequence). Vbeta (60) and Jbeta (13) primers were used in the PCR. Profiling relied on immunoSEQ multiplex PCR, and the TCRdb table lists in-frame clones only, not all of them. The repertoire has fewer than 150,000 clones, roughly three quarters of them found once; the top ten carry 4.5% to 6%. About this clone: Antigen specificity is unknown. At one of its ends the junction is not consistent with the germline gene, which may arise from a read error.

The V gene is TRBV7-7, the J gene TRBJ2-7; a possible D gene is TRBD2 (5 bases). Material: PBMCs. The clonotype comes from a woman in her fifties or sixties in good health and CMV-seronegative. In nucleotides, the CDR3 is TGTGCTAGCAGCCTCTCCGTCGCTGGGGAGAAGTACTTC. The encoded protein is CASSLSVAGEKYF.